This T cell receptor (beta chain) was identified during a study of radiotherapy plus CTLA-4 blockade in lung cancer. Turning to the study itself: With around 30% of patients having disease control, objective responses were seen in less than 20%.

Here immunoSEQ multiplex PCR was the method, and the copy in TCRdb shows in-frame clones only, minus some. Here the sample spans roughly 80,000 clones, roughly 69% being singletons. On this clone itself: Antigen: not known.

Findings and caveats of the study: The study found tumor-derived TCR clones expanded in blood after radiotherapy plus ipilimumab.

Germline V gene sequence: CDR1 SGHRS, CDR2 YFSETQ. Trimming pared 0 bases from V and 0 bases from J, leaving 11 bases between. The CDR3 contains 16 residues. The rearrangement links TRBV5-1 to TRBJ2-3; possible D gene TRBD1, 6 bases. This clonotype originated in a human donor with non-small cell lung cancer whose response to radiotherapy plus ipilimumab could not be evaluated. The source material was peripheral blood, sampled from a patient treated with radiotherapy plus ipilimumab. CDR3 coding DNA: TGCGCCAGCAGCTTGGCCAGGGGCCCAAGCACAGATACGCAGTATTTT. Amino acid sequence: CASSLARGPSTDTQYF.